The entry below describes one TCR beta chain. The antigen is not known. The data were taken from a study of T cell repertoires in cytomegalovirus infection. Study-level background: Through public TCR beta signatures, both CMV infection and matching HLA type were indicated.

The study's findings and limits: Clonotypes of TCR beta that were HLA-C-restricted and CMV-specific dominated the ex vivo response. Cumulative frequency of public TCR beta families picked out carriers of CMV plus the relevant HLA.

Each CDR3 protein gets one entry after TCRdb re-called the reads with MiXCR. Of approximately 250,000 distinct CDR3 sequences in the sample, 22% were seen once. Trimming took off 1 base at V and 1 base at J, with 14 bases between the two ends. CDR1 and CDR2 from the germline V gene are SQVTM and ANQGSEA. The CDR3 spans 17 residues. Sequencing was carried out using CD8+ T cells from PBMCs. The J gene is TRBJ2-6, the V gene TRBV29-1; tentative D call: TRBD1 (5 bases). This sequence originates from a human donor in good health (CMV status not recorded). Some clones in this sample may be carry-over from other donors' samples. The CDR3 protein is CSVEVVRATSGANVLTF. The CDR3 coding sequence is TGCAGCGTTGAAGTGGTCAGGGCCACTTCTGGGGCCAACGTCCTGACTTTC.